This T cell receptor beta chain was found in a study of cytomegalovirus exposure and HLA in healthy donors. This clone was detected once. In the PCR, 60 Vbeta and 13 Jbeta primers were used. Libraries were prepared by immunoSEQ multiplex PCR; TCRdb keeps only in-frame clonotypes and omits some of them. The table shows about 150,000 clones, with roughly 74% occurring only once. Trimming took 4 bases from V and 7 from J; bases not matched to a gene: 4. Germline V CDR1 and CDR2: SEHNR, FQNEAQ (reference sequence). The CDR3 extends over 14 amino acids. In nominal health when sampled, donors likely had unrecorded immune exposures nonetheless.

The chain joins TRBV7-9 to TRBJ1-6; 7 bases are shared with TRBD1. The sequence was obtained from a man between 18 and 35 years old in good health and CMV-seronegative. The sequencing input was PBMCs. The CDR3 reads CASSSGQRNSPLHF. CDR3 nucleotide sequence: TGTGCCAGCAGCTCGGGACAGCGAAATTCACCCCTCCACTTT.